Listed here are 30 T cell receptor beta chains from one sample, sequenced in a study of human T cells and chemical hapten exposure. One entry per CDR3 protein, called by TCRdb with MiXCR from the RACE reads. This table holds around 110,000 distinct CDR3 sequences, 12% found once. Indicated time point: patch test 1, 2 weeks after DPC sensitization. The treatment: therapeutic diphenylcyclopropenone sensitization with weekly scalp DPC. The sequencing here drew on whole blood, taken in connection with sensitization to the hapten diphenylcyclopropenone (DPC). These receptors all come from a woman aged 45-65 years with alopecia areata. Some clones in this sample may be carry-over from other donors' samples.

The chain couples TRBV7-8 to TRBJ2-3; 7 nucleotides match TRBD2. The CDR3 has 15 residues. V was pared by 6 bases and J by 1 base, with 7 bases of the junction left unmatched. The germline V gene has CDR1 SGHVS and CDR2 FQNEAQ. The CDR3 region is CASSSRLAGTDTQYF. CDR3 nucleotide sequence: TGTGCCAGCAGTTCAAGGCTAGCGGGCACAGATACGCAGTATTTT.

V is TRBV11-2 and J is TRBJ2-7, with 7 bases lining up with TRBD1. The V gene's germline CDR1 is SGHAT and CDR2 FQNNGV. This CDR3 region has 12 residues. V shed 8 bases, J shed 2 bases, and the junction held 3 bases outside the gene matches. The CDR3 DNA follows: TGTGCCAGCCAGGGGGTTGCCTACGAGCAGTACTTC. It translates to CASQGVAYEQYF.

V usage is TRBV5-1 and J usage is TRBJ2-7; 8 positions agree with TRBD2. J lost 4 bases, V lost 4 bases, and 7 bases had no gene match. CDR1 SGHRS and CDR2 YFSETQ come from the germline V gene. The CDR3 covers 14 residues. CDR3 region: CASSTTAGVYEQYF. The CDR3 coding sequence is TGCGCCAGCAGCACCACAGCGGGAGTATACGAGCAGTACTTC.

In this sample, this clonotype turned up many times. This rearrangement joins TRBV7-2 to TRBJ2-7, with 13 bases matching TRBD2. The trim removed 1 base at V and 10 bases at J, leaving 4 bases unmatched. The CDR3 totals 14 residues. Germline V lookup: CDR1 SGHTA, CDR2 FQGNSA. The CDR3, as DNA: TGTGCCAGCAGCTTAGAGACTAGCGGGGGGCTACAGTACTTC. Translated: CASSLETSGGLQYF.

This clonotype was detected ten times or more. V is TRBV5-1 and J is TRBJ1-2; TRBD1 matches at 8 bases. Germline V gene lookup returns CDR1 SGHRS and CDR2 YFSETQ. The CDR3 covers 14 residues. Trimming cost V 1 base and J 2 bases; bases outside gene matches: 1. The CDR3 sequence is CASSLSGGNYGYTF. The CDR3 nucleotides read TGCGCCAGCAGCTTGTCAGGGGGCAACTATGGCTACACCTTC.

The V and J genes are TRBV20-1 and TRBJ2-1; 9 bases map to TRBD1. The germline gives CDR1 DFQATT, CDR2 SNEGSKA (reference sequence). The V segment lost 3 bases and the J segment 5 bases; nucleotides outside the gene matches: 11. The CDR3 is 16 amino acids. The CDR3 loop is CSASRPGTGLNNEQFF. Written as DNA, the CDR3 is TGCAGTGCTAGTCGACCCGGGACAGGGCTTAACAATGAGCAGTTCTTC.

This clonotype was found a few times. This sequence joins TRBV10-3 and TRBJ1-5; D is perhaps TRBD1 (6 bases). V gave up 4 bases and J gave up 7 bases, with 14 bases separating them. CDR1 and CDR2 from the germline V gene are ENHRY and SYGVKD. This CDR3 contains 14 residues. CDR3 sequence: CAISVQQGDQPQHF. The CDR3 nucleotides read TGTGCCATCAGTGTACAACAGGGTGACCAGCCCCAGCATTTT.

The V and J genes are TRBV28 and TRBJ2-6, with D perhaps TRBD2 (6 bases). The CDR3 spans 19 residues. CDR1 and CDR2 from the germline V gene are MDHEN and SYDVKM. V was cut by 3 bases and J by 10 bases, with 28 bases left in between. CDR3 loop: CASSFSRSWGFSGTNVLTF. The CDR3 DNA reads TGTGCCAGCAGTTTCTCAAGATCCTGGGGATTCTCTGGGACTAACGTCCTGACTTTC.

The chain links TRBV4-1 to TRBJ2-5; D gene uncertain. Trimming stripped 10 bases from V and 7 bases from J, with 19 bases between. This CDR3 has 13 residues. Germline CDR1 is MGHRA and CDR2 is YSYEKL. CDR3 in amino acids: CATAEVGLGTQYF. The CDR3 bases are TGCGCCACCGCCGAGGTGGGTCTCGGGACCCAGTACTTC.

In this sample, this clonotype turned up many times. This chain's CDR3 is CASTPAGESYNEQFF. The CDR3 DNA reads TGCGCCAGCACCCCGGCAGGGGAATCCTACAATGAGCAGTTCTTC. V and J are TRBV5-1 and TRBJ2-1, with D tentatively TRBD1 (6 bases). V dropped 6 bases and J dropped 1 base, with 14 bases sitting between them. The CDR3 totals 15 residues. Germline values: CDR1 SGHRS, CDR2 YFSETQ.

In this sample, this clonotype turned up a few times. V gene TRBV9 combines with J gene TRBJ2-7; no reliable D call. CDR1 and CDR2 from the germline V gene are SGDLS and YYNGEE. The CDR3 is made up of 13 amino acids. Trimming took 7 bases from V and 3 from J, leaving 14 bases between them. The CDR3, as DNA: TGTGCCAGCTCTTACGGTGGGGACTACGAGCAGTACTTC. The encoded protein is CASSYGGDYEQYF.

This chain uses TRBV10-2 with TRBJ1-1; D is unresolved. This CDR3 contains 13 residues. V was pared by 7 bases and J by 2 bases, with 11 bases between. Germline V gene lookup returns CDR1 WSHSY and CDR2 SAAADI. The chain's CDR3 is CASTSESNTEAFF. Here the CDR3 DNA reads TGCGCCAGCACTTCCGAAAGTAACACTGAAGCTTTCTTT.

This clonotype was detected a few times. The chain uses TRBV3-1 and TRBJ2-7; the D is unclear. This CDR3 contains 14 residues. Germline CDR1 LGHDT, CDR2 YNNKEL (reference sequence). Trimming took 3 bases from V and 8 from J, leaving 17 bases between them. The CDR3, as DNA: TGTGCCAGCAGCCAGGGTATCAACCAACTCCAGCAGTACTTC. Translating gives CASSQGINQLQQYF.

This chain connects TRBV5-1 to TRBJ2-1; unclear D gene. This CDR3 contains 15 residues. Trimming removed 4 bases at V and 0 bases at J, with 11 bases between. Germline-derived CDR1 and CDR2 are SGHRS and YFSETQ. CDR3 bases: TGCGCCAGCAGCCTACACCCGAGCTCCTACAATGAGCAGTTCTTC. Encoded protein: CASSLHPSSYNEQFF. Supplemented by reference TRBV5-1 and TRBJ2-1, the full variable domain reads KAGVTQTPRYLIKTRGQQVTLSCSPISGHRSVSWYQQTPGQGLQFLFEYFSETQRNKGNFPGRFSGRQFSNSRSEMNVSTLELGDSALYLCASSLHPSSYNEQFFGPGTRLTVL.

This clonotype was seen more than once but under ten times. This rearrangement joins TRBV28 to TRBJ1-3, with D uncertain. Germline assignment: CDR1 MDHEN and CDR2 SYDVKM. V dropped 5 bases and J dropped 0 bases, with 11 bases sitting between them. This CDR3 contains 15 residues. The chain's CDR3 is CASSLPPSSGNTIYF. CDR3 nucleotides: TGTGCCAGCAGTCTACCTCCGAGCTCTGGAAACACCATATATTTT.

This clonotype was seen only a few times. This rearrangement joins TRBV28 to TRBJ2-7; 9 bases map to TRBD2. Germline trimming cut 3 bases from V and 3 bases from J; bases unmatched to any gene: 9. CDR1 MDHEN and CDR2 SYDVKM come from the germline V gene. The CDR3 is 16 residues long. The CDR3 spells CASSFYGTSIGYEQYF. The CDR3 DNA follows: TGTGCCAGCAGTTTTTATGGGACTAGCATTGGCTACGAGCAGTACTTC. The variable domain in full, with the rest retrieved from reference TRBV28 and TRBJ2-7, is DVKVTQSSRYLVKRTGEKVFLECVQDMDHENMFWYRQDPGLGLRLIYFSYDVKMKEKGDIPEGYSVSREKKERFSLILESASTNQTSMYLCASSFYGTSIGYEQYFGPGTRLTVT.

This clonotype occurred many times. CDR3 sequence: CSARDTPSVRADTQYF. CDR3 nucleotide sequence: TGCAGTGCTAGAGACACACCCTCGGTCCGGGCAGATACGCAGTATTTT. This sequence joins TRBV20-1 and TRBJ2-3, with unresolved D. CDR3 length: 16 amino acids. Germline V lookup: CDR1 DFQATT, CDR2 SNEGSKA (reference sequence). Trimming removed 0 bases at V and 4 bases at J, with 17 bases between.

There are a few counts of this clonotype. This sequence joins TRBV20-1 and TRBJ2-7, with TRBD1 as a possible D gene (6 bases). The ends were cut back, 2 bases at V and 2 bases at J, with 16 bases in the middle. Germline V CDR1 and CDR2: DFQATT, SNEGSKA (reference sequence). The CDR3 is 15 residues long. CDR3 nucleotide sequence: TGCAGTGCTAGAAACCGGGACACCCTTCCCTACGAGCAGTACTTC. Its protein product is CSARNRDTLPYEQYF.

The rearrangement links TRBV3-1 to TRBJ2-5; tentative D call: TRBD2 (5 bases). The CDR3 extends over 16 amino acids. V was trimmed by 5 bases and J by 3 bases, leaving 19 bases between them. Germline V gene lookup returns CDR1 LGHDT and CDR2 YNNKEL (reference sequence). The CDR3 protein is CASSRETRTGKETQYF. The CDR3, as DNA: TGTGCCAGCAGCAGAGAGACCAGGACTGGAAAAGAGACCCAGTACTTC.

The V and J genes are TRBV11-2 and TRBJ1-1; 11 bases are shared with TRBD1. The J segment lost 1 base and the V segment lost 6 bases, leaving 7 bases of the junction unmatched. The length of the CDR3 is 16 residues. The germline V gene encodes CDR1 SGHAT and CDR2 FQNNGV. The CDR3 sequence is CASRRTGGAGNTEAFF. CDR3 nucleotide sequence: TGTGCCAGCAGGCGGACAGGGGGCGCCGGGAACACTGAAGCTTTCTTT.

This clonotype has a handful of counts. The CDR3 DNA reads TGTGCCAGCAGCTTGGCAGGTATTCGGACTGAAGCTTTCTTT. It specifies CASSLAGIRTEAFF. The chain couples TRBV5-4 to TRBJ1-1; D unresolved. The length of the CDR3 is 14 residues. From germline, CDR1 is SGHNT and CDR2 YYREEE (reference sequence). The V gene lost 0 bases and the J gene lost 5 bases, with 11 bases spanning the gap.

This clonotype came up many times. The V gene is TRBV12-3 or TRBV12-4, the J gene TRBJ1-3; D remains unclear. V was cut by 7 bases and J by 7 bases, with 11 bases left in between. The CDR3 has 12 residues. The CDR3 here is CASIGNTNTIYF. The CDR3 DNA reads TGTGCCAGCATCGGGAATACCAACACCATATATTTT.

This clonotype has a count of ten or more. The chain links TRBV7-6 to TRBJ1-6; D possibly corresponds to TRBD1 (6 bases). The CDR3 runs 16 residues. Trimming shortened V by 4 bases and J by 1 base, and 11 bases separated the two germline ends. Germline CDR1 is SGHVS and CDR2 is FNYEAQ. This chain's CDR3 is CASSSTGISYNSPLHF. The CDR3, as DNA: TGTGCCAGCAGCTCTACAGGGATTTCCTATAATTCACCCCTCCACTTT.

The V gene is TRBV5-1, the J gene TRBJ2-5; 8 bases agree with TRBD1. This CDR3 contains 16 residues. Germline assignment: CDR1 SGHRS and CDR2 YFSETQ. J lost 5 bases, V lost 4 bases, and 13 bases had no gene match. This CDR3 reads CASSPGQGVIKETQYF. CDR3 DNA: TGCGCCAGCAGCCCAGGACAGGGAGTAATCAAGGAGACCCAGTACTTC.

This chain connects TRBV28 to TRBJ1-1; D is ambiguous. V was pared by 5 bases and J by 3 bases, with 10 bases between. This CDR3 has 13 residues. CDR1 MDHEN and CDR2 SYDVKM come from the germline V gene. CDR3 region: CASSLPSYTEAFF. The CDR3 region has the DNA TGTGCCAGCAGTCTCCCTTCCTACACTGAAGCTTTCTTT.

There are many counts of this clonotype. V usage is TRBV12-3 or TRBV12-4 and J usage is TRBJ1-2; TRBD1 is a possible D gene (5 bases). V was pared by 6 bases and J by 0 bases, with 17 bases between. The CDR3 is made up of 16 amino acids. The CDR3 loop is CASSPLQGLANYGYTF. CDR3 coding DNA: TGTGCCAGCAGCCCTCTCCAGGGTTTAGCTAACTATGGCTACACCTTC.

This clonotype was detected only a few times. The V call is TRBV5-1, the J call TRBJ1-5; no reliable D call. V lost 4 bases and J lost 7, with 15 bases in between. The germline CDR1 and CDR2 sequences are SGHRS and YFSETQ. This CDR3 has 14 amino acids. The CDR3 sequence is CASSPGPPDQPQHF. The CDR3 region has the DNA TGCGCCAGCAGCCCGGGTCCCCCAGACCAGCCCCAGCATTTT.

This clonotype has a handful of counts. The rearrangement links TRBV4-3 to TRBJ1-2; 9 nucleotides match TRBD1. In germline, CDR1 is LGHNA, CDR2 YSLEER. This CDR3 has 15 amino acids. The V segment lost 4 bases and the J segment 8 bases; nucleotides outside the gene matches: 11. This CDR3 reads CASSPRQGGETGYTF. The CDR3 region has the DNA TGCGCCAGCAGCCCCCGACAGGGGGGAGAAACAGGCTACACCTTC.

The chain employs TRBV27 and TRBJ1-1; D uncertain. The V end lost 3 bases, the J end lost 0 bases, and 11 bases lay between the germline ends. CDR1 and CDR2 from the germline V gene are MNHEY and SMNVEV (reference sequence). This CDR3 is built from 15 residues. In nucleotides, the CDR3 is TGTGCCAGCAGTTTCCGGACGGTTATGAACACTGAAGCTTTCTTT. This gives the protein CASSFRTVMNTEAFF.

This clonotype was recorded at least ten times. The rearrangement uses TRBV7-9 and TRBJ2-7; 8 nucleotides line up with TRBD1. V was clipped by 3 bases and J by 6 bases; unmatched bases: 4. The CDR3 totals 13 residues. Germline CDR1 SEHNR, CDR2 FQNEAQ (reference sequence). The CDR3 is CASSLYQGAEQYF. In DNA, the CDR3 is TGTGCCAGCAGCTTGTATCAGGGGGCCGAGCAGTACTTC.